This TCR beta chain was sequenced in a study of early T cells in non-severe SARS-CoV-2 infection. The sample holds a few counts of this clonotype. The CDR3 spans 15 residues. CDR1 is SGDLS, CDR2 YYNGEE, per germline. Unmatched junction bases numbered 12, after V lost 5 bases and J lost 9 bases. TCRdb analysed the 5' RACE reads with MiXCR anew, one entry per CDR3 protein. The profile shows 65,000 to 90,000 distinct CDR3 sequences, 10% to 15% of them singletons. The chain uses TRBV9 and TRBJ2-1; 9 nucleotides align to TRBD2. The clonotype was recovered from an adult who was a healthcare worker with PCR-confirmed SARS-CoV-2 infection or an uninfected control (not recorded which). Sample: whole blood. The CDR3 reads CASSAPGTSLLEQFF. The DNA for the CDR3 is TGTGCCAGCAGTGCCCCCGGGACTAGCTTGCTTGAGCAGTTCTTC.